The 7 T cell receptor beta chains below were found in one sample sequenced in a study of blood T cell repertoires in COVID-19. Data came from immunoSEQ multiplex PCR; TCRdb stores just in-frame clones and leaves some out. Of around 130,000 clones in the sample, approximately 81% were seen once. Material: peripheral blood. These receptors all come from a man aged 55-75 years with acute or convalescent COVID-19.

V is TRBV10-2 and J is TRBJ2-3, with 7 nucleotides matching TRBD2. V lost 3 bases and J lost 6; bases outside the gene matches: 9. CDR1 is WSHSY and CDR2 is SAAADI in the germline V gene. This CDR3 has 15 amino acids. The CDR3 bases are TGCGCCAGCAGTGACCCTGGGAGGGTGTCGGATACGCAGTATTTT. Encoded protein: CASSDPGRVSDTQYF.

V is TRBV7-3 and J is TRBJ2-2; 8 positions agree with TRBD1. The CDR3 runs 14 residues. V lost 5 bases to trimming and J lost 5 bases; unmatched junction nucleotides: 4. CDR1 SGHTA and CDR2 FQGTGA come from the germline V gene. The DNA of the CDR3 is TGTGCCAGCAGCACAGGGGGTCAAACCGGGGAGCTGTTTTTT. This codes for CASSTGGQTGELFF.

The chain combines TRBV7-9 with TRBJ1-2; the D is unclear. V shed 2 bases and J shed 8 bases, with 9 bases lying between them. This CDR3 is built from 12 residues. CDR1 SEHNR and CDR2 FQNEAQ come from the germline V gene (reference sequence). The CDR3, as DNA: TGTGCCAGCAGCTTAACGTCGGTGGGCTACACCTTC. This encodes CASSLTSVGYTF.

CDR3 in DNA: TGTGCCAGCAGCCCACAGGGAACCGGGGAGCTGTTTTTT. Translating gives CASSPQGTGELFF. The chain joins TRBV9 to TRBJ2-2; tentative D call: TRBD1 (6 bases). Trimming took off 4 bases at V and 5 bases at J, with 9 bases between the two ends. The CDR3 contains 13 residues. Germline loops: CDR1 SGDLS, CDR2 YYNGEE.

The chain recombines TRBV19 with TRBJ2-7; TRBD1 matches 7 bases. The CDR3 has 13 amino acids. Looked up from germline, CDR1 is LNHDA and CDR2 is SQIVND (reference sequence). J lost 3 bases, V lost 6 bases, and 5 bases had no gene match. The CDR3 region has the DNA TGTGCCAGTAGGAGACAGGGTGTCTACGAGCAGTACTTC. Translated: CASRRQGVYEQYF.

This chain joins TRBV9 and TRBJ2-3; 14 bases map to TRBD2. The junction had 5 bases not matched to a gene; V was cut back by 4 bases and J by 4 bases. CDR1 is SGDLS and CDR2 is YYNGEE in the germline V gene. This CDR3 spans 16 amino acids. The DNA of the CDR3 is TGTGCCAGCAGCCTCCGGACTAGCGGGGGGTCAGATACGCAGTATTTT. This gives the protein CASSLRTSGGSDTQYF.

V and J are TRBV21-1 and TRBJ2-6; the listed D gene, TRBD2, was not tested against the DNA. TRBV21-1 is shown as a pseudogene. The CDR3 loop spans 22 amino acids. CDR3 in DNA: TGTGCCAGCAGCACCCTCCCTATTGAGTGCGGGAGCGTTCAATCTGGGGCCAACGTCCTGACTTTC. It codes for CASSTLPIECGSVQSGANVLTF.